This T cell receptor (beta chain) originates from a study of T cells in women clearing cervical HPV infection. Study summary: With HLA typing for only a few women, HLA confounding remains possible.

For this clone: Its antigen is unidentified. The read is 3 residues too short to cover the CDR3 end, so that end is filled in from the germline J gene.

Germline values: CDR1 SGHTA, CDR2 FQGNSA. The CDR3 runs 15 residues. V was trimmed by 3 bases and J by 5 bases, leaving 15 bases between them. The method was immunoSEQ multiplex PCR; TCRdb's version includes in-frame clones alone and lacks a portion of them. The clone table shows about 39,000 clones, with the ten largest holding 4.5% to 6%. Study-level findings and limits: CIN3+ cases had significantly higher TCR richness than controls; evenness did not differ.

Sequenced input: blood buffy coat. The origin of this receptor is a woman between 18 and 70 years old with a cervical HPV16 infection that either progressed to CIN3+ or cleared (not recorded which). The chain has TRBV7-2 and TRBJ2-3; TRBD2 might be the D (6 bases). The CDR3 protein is CASSFATGAVDTQYF. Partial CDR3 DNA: TGTGCCAGCAGCTTTGCTACGGGAGCGGTAGATACG.